This T cell receptor (beta chain) was sequenced for a study of CD8 T cells in Susac syndrome. Findings and caveats of the study: The study admitted that it had a relatively small number of individuals in its TCR sequencing and HLA analysis.

The length of the CDR3 is 14 residues. V gave up 0 bases and J gave up 5 bases, with 10 bases separating them. Germline V gene sequence: CDR1 SEHNR, CDR2 FQNEAQ (reference sequence). To note about this clonotype: Its antigen is not known.

With random hexamers, 0.5 to 1 ug RNA was reverse transcribed. Across 54 Vbeta and 13 Jbeta, TCR beta CDR3 was amplified with immunoSEQ multiplex PCR. TCRdb reprocessed the immunoSEQ multiplex PCR reads with MiXCR, giving one entry per CDR3 protein. The table lists a few hundred thousand distinct CDR3 sequences, about 85% of them singletons. The sequenced sample was CD8+ T cells from PBMCs. The sequence came from a human donor with multiple sclerosis. The rearrangement links TRBV7-9 to TRBJ2-5, with D possibly TRBD1 on 5 matching bases. The CDR3 DNA reads as TGTGCCAGCAGCTTAGCCCAGGGTCTGGAGACCCAGTACTTC. As protein: CASSLAQGLETQYF.